Below, one T cell receptor beta chain is given with its context. There is no known antigen for this receptor. No qualities accompany the bases; no much larger clone lies one base away. The TCR beta CDR3 regions were amplified from RNA transcripts. The first round of RT-PCR for the TCR CDR3 was performed with the HTBI primer set and the Qiagen OneStep RT-PCR kit. Libraries were constructed in a second round of multiplex PCR, after which size selection and purification were carried out. Libraries were sequenced paired-end with 100 bp reads on an Illumina HiSeq2000. In the authors' own workflow: Raw data were processed with SOAPnuke, discarding reads with adapters, uncalled bases, mean Phred below 15, or no exact constant-primer or identifier match. High-quality paired reads were merged with COPE v1.2.5, and unique nucleotide sequences were defined as clonotypes. Clonotypes were aligned to IMGT TRBV, TRBD and TRBJ reference segments using MiTCR v1.1. Analysis was restricted to V-J combinations with a frequency above 0.0001, which covered 99% to 99.2% of repertoires. A TCS score was defined as the ratio of F50 (clonal expansion) to E x V (chaos), with BLOSUM62-based TCRdist applied between CDR3 peptides within each V-J. Welch's t-statistics and random forest reduced 450 to 600 V-J features to 10 to 15, which were used in a naive Bayes classifier (R e1071). Thyroid-blood repertoire similarity was quantified with the Morisita-Horn index. In TCRdb, the public reads were trimmed at Q25 with fastp and aligned with MiXCR, with productive beta chains retained. CDR3 protein sequences are deduplicated, and each keeps its most common genes and DNA. These V and J calls originate from TCRdb's pipeline instead of the authors' own analysis. The table for this sample lists around 800,000 distinct CDR3 sequences; about two fifths of them were counted only once. The top ten clones comprise over 8% of the sample.

These data originate in a study of T cells in Graves' hyperthyroidism and ophthalmopathy (dated by TCRdb to the late 2010s). Regarding the research as a whole: Peripheral blood samples were taken at the time of initial diagnosis, prior to any treatment. An independent validation cohort of around 19 hyperthyroidism patients and about 15 patients who later progressed to ophthalmopathy tested prospective prediction of ophthalmopathy. Once sampling was done, hyperthyroidism patients were given methimazole at a starting dose of 30 mg daily, whereas ophthalmopathy patients were given high-dose intravenous methylprednisolone. For training and testing, the 100 or so patients in the discovery cohort were randomly divided in a 7:3 ratio. The paper reports TCR Vbeta CDR3 sequencing of 135 peripheral blood samples: approximately 41 ophthalmopathy, some 80 hyperthyroidism and some 17 progressor patients. To identify distinguishing TCR V-J signatures, a discovery cohort of around 100 patients was used, comprising 40 to 45 with Graves' ophthalmopathy and 57 with stable Graves' hyperthyroidism. In more than 5 Graves' hyperthyroidism patients, the study also compared T-cell repertoires from thyroid tissue with T-cell repertoires from blood. What the study reported, not specific to this receptor: A 13 V-J signature model separated ophthalmopathy from stable hyperthyroidism, with over 85% sensitivity and roughly 84% specificity in cross-validation and 80%/75% in testing. In validation, the model predicted progression to ophthalmopathy a median of around six months before onset, with around 70% sensitivity and 72.22% specificity. Blood samples also contained most of the expanded thyroid clonotypes (frequency above 0.001), which suggests that blood repertoires may reflect thyroid immune responses. Sample size was not statistically predetermined, and blinding of investigators to group allocation was not performed.

The CDR3 runs 14 amino acids, cysteine and phenylalanine included. This entry keeps only the CDR3 DNA: 42 bases, framed from base 1. V gives up 5 bases and J gives up 6 bases, and the segment between their germline ends measures 17 bases. The germline V gene (reference sequence) provides CDR1 SEHNR and CDR2 FQNEAQ. Graves' hyperthyroidism was defined as stable when no progression to ophthalmopathy occurred over 18 months of follow-up. The hyperthyroidism patients were between 18 and 65 years old and newly diagnosed, with a disease duration of less than 2 months. The study excluded patients with uncontrolled infections, other autoimmune diseases, pregnancy or lactation. Diagnoses were based on clinical symptoms, serum thyroxine and TRAb, thyroid ultrasound and orbital computed tomography. PBMCs were isolated from more than 8 ml of fresh peripheral blood by Ficoll-Paque density gradient centrifugation. Total RNA was extracted using Trizol reagent, and RNA quality was assessed on an Agilent 2100 Bioanalyzer.

In this chain, TRBV7-9 is recombined with TRBJ2-7; TRBD2 could be the D gene, as 6 bases match. The receptor was isolated from a man aged 18-30 years with Graves' hyperthyroidism. The sequencing sample was made of blood. This receptor has the CDR3 CASSQGTGEAEQYF. The DNA sequence reads TGTGCCAGCAGCCAAGGTACGGGGGAAGCCGAGCAGTACTTC.